This T cell receptor (beta chain) was sequenced during a study of PD-L1 blockade in urothelial cancer. About the study: Analyses used blood from 3 weeks (second dose) and 6 weeks after treatment start.

Sequenced by immunoSEQ multiplex PCR; TCRdb stores in-frame clones only, minus some. The table has around 30,000 clones, 75% to 90% seen once. There were between 1 and 8 samples from each patient, taken pretreatment and on-treatment. V shed 2 bases and J shed 0 bases, with 7 bases lying between them. The CDR3 contains 14 residues. CDR1 and CDR2 from the germline V gene are LNHNV and YYDKDF (reference sequence). This chain joins TRBV15 and TRBJ1-2; D is unresolved. Sequencing was performed on PBMCs, taken around atezolizumab (anti-PD-L1) treatment. This clonotype was sampled from a man aged 45-65 years with urothelial cancer. The CDR3 coding sequence is TGTGCCACCAGCAGACAGATGGCTAACTATGGCTACACCTTC. This sequence encodes CATSRQMANYGYTF.